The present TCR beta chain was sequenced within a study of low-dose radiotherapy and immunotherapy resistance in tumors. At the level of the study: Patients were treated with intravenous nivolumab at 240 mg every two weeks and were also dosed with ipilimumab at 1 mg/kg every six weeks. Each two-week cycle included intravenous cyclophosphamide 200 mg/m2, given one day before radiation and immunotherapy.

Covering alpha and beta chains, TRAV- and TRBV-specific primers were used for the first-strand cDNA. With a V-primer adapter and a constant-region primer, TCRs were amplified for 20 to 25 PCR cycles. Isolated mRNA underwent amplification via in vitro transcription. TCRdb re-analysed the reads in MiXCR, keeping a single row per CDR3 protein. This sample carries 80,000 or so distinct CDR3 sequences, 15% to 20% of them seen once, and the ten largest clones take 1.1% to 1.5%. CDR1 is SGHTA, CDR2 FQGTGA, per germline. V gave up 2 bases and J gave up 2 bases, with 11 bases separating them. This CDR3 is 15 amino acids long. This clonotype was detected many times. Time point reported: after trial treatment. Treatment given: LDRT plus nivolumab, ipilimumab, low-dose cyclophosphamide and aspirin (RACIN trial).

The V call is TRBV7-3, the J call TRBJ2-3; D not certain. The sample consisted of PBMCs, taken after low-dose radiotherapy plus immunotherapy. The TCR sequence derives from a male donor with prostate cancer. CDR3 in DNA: TGTGCCAGCAGCTTATCGACGGATCACACAGATACGCAGTATTTT. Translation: CASSLSTDHTDTQYF.